Shown below are 6 T cell receptor beta chains from a single sample sequenced in a study of regulatory T cells in long-lasting Graves disease. Building of the TCR beta libraries involved iRepertoire HTBI primers and Arm-PCR of CDR3 regions. TCRdb ran MiXCR on the multiplex PCR reads and lists one entry per CDR3 protein. The table records roughly 420,000 distinct CDR3 sequences, 15% to 20% of them present only once. The time point is: newly diagnosed GD, antithyroid drugs for less than 3 months. After RNA was extracted from PBMCs, the TCR library was made from it. These data also formed part of another study, on T cells in Graves' hyperthyroidism and ophthalmopathy.

Sequenced material: peripheral blood mononuclear cells (PBMCs), taken at new diagnosis, from a patient treated with antithyroid drugs. These receptors were collected from a woman in her late teens or twenties with Graves disease.

V usage is TRBV4-2 and J usage is TRBJ2-2; D unresolved. Germline lookup yields CDR1 LGHNA and CDR2 YNFKEQ. The CDR3 totals 13 residues. Trimming stripped 4 bases from V and 1 base from J, with 4 bases between. The chain's CDR3 is CASSPQNTGELFF. Here the CDR3 DNA reads TGTGCCAGCAGCCCTCAGAACACCGGGGAGCTGTTTTTT.

This clonotype was detected ten times or more. This sequence joins TRBV6-2 or TRBV6-3 and TRBJ2-7; no clear D. Between the trimmed V and J ends, which lost 6 bases and 0 bases, there was a span of 12 bases. Germline V CDR1 and CDR2: MNHEY, SVGEGT. There are 14 residues in the CDR3. The CDR3 bases are TGTGCCAGCAGGTGGACGGAGAGCTCCTACGAGCAGTACTTC. It is translated as CASRWTESSYEQYF.

This clonotype was observed many times. This chain uses TRBV27 with TRBJ2-7; a possible D gene is TRBD2 (6 bases). Trimming shortened V by 6 bases and J by 2 bases, and 17 bases separated the two germline ends. CDR1 MNHEY and CDR2 SMNVEV come from the germline V gene (reference sequence). The CDR3 length is 15 residues. The CDR3 nucleotides read TGTGCCAGCAGCCCCACCCCCGGGAGCGCCTACGAGCAGTACTTC. Its translation is CASSPTPGSAYEQYF.

Regarding this clonotype: A much larger clone lies one base from this, so it may be a read error. This sequence joins TRBV28 and TRBJ2-7; D unresolved. The germline CDR1 and CDR2 sequences are MDHEN and SYDVKM. This CDR3 has 16 amino acids. The V end was cut by 1 base, the J end by 7 bases, with 20 bases between. The CDR3 protein is CASSLSTGSSYNEQYF. The CDR3 bases are TGTGCCAGCAGTTTATCCACGGGTTCCTCCTACAATGAGCAGTACTTC.

The chain links TRBV7-9 to TRBJ1-4; 9 nucleotides align to TRBD1. Germline assignment: CDR1 SEHNR and CDR2 FQNEAQ (reference sequence). After removal of 5 bases from V and 8 bases from J, the junction contained 18 bases not matched to a gene. This CDR3 has 18 residues. The CDR3 is CASSHGSNDRGGVEKLFF. In DNA form, the CDR3 reads TGTGCCAGCAGCCACGGCTCAAACGACAGGGGGGGAGTGGAAAAACTGTTTTTT.

This clonotype was detected a few times. The chain carries TRBV6-1 and TRBJ2-7, with 7 bases lining up with TRBD1. The CDR3 runs to 13 residues. Germline CDR1 is MNHNS and CDR2 is SASEGT. The J segment lost 7 bases and the V segment lost 5 bases, leaving 8 bases of the junction unmatched. For the CDR3, the DNA is TGTGCCAGCAGTCGAGACAGGGAGCGAGAGCAGTACTTC. Encoded protein: CASSRDREREQYF.